This T cell receptor beta chain was recovered during a study of cytomegalovirus exposure and HLA in healthy donors. Whole-study results and caveats: Excluded were some V segments that proved indistinguishable, including TRBV6-2 and TRBV6-3. Most TCR sequences were uncommon, yet certain public TCRs appeared in many donors. Through in vitro validation, three CMV-associated chains were shown to be specific for CMV antigens.

The PCR had 60 Vbeta and 13 Jbeta primers. Sequenced by immunoSEQ multiplex PCR; TCRdb stores in-frame clones only, minus some. Among approximately 84,000 clones, roughly 77% were seen once, and the ten largest hold approximately 2.1%. Remarks on this clone: The antigen remains unidentified. The junction departs from germline at one end; a sequencing error may be responsible.

From germline, CDR1 is SEHNR and CDR2 FQNEAQ (reference sequence). The CDR3 has 15 amino acids. The receptor comes from a man aged 40-50 years in good health and CMV-seronegative. The sequenced sample consisted of PBMCs. This chain uses TRBV7-9 with TRBJ1-4; D is ambiguous. The CDR3 coding sequence is TGTTCCAGCAGCTTAGCTTCAGGATCAGGTGAAAAACTGTTTTTT. Encoded protein: CSSSLASGSGEKLFF.